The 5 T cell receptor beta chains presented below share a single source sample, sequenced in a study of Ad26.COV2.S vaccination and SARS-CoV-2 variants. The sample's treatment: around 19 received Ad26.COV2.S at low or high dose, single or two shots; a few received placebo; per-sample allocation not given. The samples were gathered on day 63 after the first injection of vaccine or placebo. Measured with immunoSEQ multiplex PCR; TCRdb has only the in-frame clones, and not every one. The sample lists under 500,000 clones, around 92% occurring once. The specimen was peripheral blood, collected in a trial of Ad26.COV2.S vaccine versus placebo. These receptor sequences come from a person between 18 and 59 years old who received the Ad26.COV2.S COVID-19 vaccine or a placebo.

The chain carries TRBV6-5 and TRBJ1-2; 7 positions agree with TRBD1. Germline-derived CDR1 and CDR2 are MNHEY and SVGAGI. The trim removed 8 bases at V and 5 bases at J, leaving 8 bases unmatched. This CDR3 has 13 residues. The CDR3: CASALGTVYGYTF. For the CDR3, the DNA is TGTGCCAGCGCCCTAGGGACAGTTTATGGCTACACCTTC.

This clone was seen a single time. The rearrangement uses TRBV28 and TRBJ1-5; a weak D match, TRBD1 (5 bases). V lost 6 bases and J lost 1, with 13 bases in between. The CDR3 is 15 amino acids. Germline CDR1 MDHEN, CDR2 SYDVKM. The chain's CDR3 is CASSPLRGSNQPQHF. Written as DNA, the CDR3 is TGTGCCAGCAGCCCTCTCCGGGGGAGCAATCAGCCCCAGCATTTT. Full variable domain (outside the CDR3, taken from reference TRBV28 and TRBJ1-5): DVKVTQSSRYLVKRTGEKVFLECVQDMDHENMFWYRQDPGLGLRLIYFSYDVKMKEKGDIPEGYSVSREKKERFSLILESASTNQTSMYLCASSPLRGSNQPQHFGDGTRLSIL.

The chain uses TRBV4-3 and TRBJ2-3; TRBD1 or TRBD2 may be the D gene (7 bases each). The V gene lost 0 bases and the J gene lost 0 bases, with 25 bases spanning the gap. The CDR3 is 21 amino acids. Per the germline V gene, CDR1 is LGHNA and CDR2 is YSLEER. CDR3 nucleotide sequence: TGCGCCAGCAGCCAAGATAGCGTCATAAGGGGGCGGGGGAGTAGCACAGATACGCAGTATTTT. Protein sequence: CASSQDSVIRGRGSSTDTQYF.

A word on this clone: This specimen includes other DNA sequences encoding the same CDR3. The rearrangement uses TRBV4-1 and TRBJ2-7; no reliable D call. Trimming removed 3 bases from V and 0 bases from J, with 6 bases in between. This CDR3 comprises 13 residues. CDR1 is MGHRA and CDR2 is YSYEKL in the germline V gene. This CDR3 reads CASSHGTSYEQYF. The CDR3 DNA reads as TGCGCCAGCAGCCACGGAACCTCCTACGAGCAGTACTTC.

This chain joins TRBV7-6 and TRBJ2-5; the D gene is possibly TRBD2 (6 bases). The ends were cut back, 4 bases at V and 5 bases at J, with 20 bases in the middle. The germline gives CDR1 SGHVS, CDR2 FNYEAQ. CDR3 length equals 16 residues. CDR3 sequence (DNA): TGTGCCAGCAGCTCCAAATCCGTCGCGGGGCATGAGACCCAGTACTTC. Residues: CASSSKSVAGHETQYF.